Listed below are T cell receptor beta chains from one sample, sequenced in a study of T cell changes during pregnancy in multiple sclerosis. Generated by immunoSEQ multiplex PCR, the TCRdb table keeps only in-frame clones and is missing some. The sample includes around 50,000 clones, around 92% seen only once; the top ten take 0.15% to 0.2%. Sample: CD4+ T cells from peripheral blood mononuclear cells, taken after pregnancy. These receptors were obtained from a female donor in good health, enrolled as a control in a pregnancy study. The CDR3 runs from the conserved cysteine through the conserved F or W. Each record gives: V gene, CDR3 protein.

TRBV27,CASRPSGVGRRSYGYTF
TRBV2,CASTTIYEQFF
TRBV6-4,CASPEPGLYLADYGYTF
TRBV18,CASSPQVQVNTEAFF
TRBV5-8,CASSLMAGGGYGYTF
TRBV7-2,CASSLRLPNTGELFF
TRBV30,CALPPRQGLYEQYF
TRBV9,CASNRRGGDTQYF
TRBV7-9,CASSPIGRATDTQYF
TRBV20-1,CSASKETQYF
TRBV19,CASHRRDYGYTF
TRBV5-1,CASGREDRPDIQYF
TRBV28,CASKATGAETQYF
TRBV19,CASSISRSYNEQFF
TRBV11-2,CASSQLAGGTYEQYF